This T cell receptor beta chain comes out of a study of beta chain features in type 1 diabetes. Study findings and constraints: There was a moderate but significant shortening of TCRB CDR3s in all four CD4+ subsets of Type 1 diabetes patients.

In regard to this clone: Its cognate antigen is unknown.

Germline CDR1 reads SGHTA; CDR2 reads FQGNSA. V gave up 3 bases and J gave up 2 bases; unmatched junction bases: 5. The CDR3 loop spans 16 amino acids. Reverse transcription of all isolated RNA meant that expressed TCRB transcripts were sequenced. Method: immunoSEQ multiplex PCR; TCRdb's copy keeps in-frame clones and lacks some. The repertoire consists of under 950,000 clones, with about a sixth occurring once and the leading ten covering 0.02% to 0.025%. The gene calls are TRBV7-2 and TRBJ1-5; TRBD1 aligns across 9 bases. What was sequenced was naive CD4+ T cells from blood. This clonotype originated in a young woman in good health. This CDR3 reads CASSFGTGRGNQPQHF. The CDR3 DNA is TGTGCCAGCAGCTTCGGGACAGGGAGGGGCAATCAGCCCCAGCATTTT.